Listed here is a single T cell receptor (beta chain). Its specific antigen is unknown. Within one base of it there is no much larger clone, and no base qualities were kept. The CDR3 holds 17 amino acids from the cysteine to the phenylalanine. CDR3 DNA only is kept here, 51 bases in frame from base 1. Reading the germline V gene gives CDR1 SGHRS and CDR2 YFSETQ. V sheds 0 bases and J sheds 1 base, leaving 13 bases between their ends. This sample was taken from a study of OX40 agonist ivuxolimab in advanced cancers. With regard to the full study: The costimulatory receptor OX40 (CD134) was targeted by ivuxolimab, a fully human IgG2 agonistic monoclonal antibody. Intravenous ivuxolimab was administered to patients every 2 weeks at six dose levels: 0.01, 0.1, 0.3, 1.5, 3 and 10 mg/kg. Among the 52 dose-escalation patients, around 19 had hepatocellular carcinoma, 15 or so melanoma, 9 renal cell carcinoma and 9 head and neck cancer. In the dose-escalation cohort, around four fifths of patients were male, and the mean age was about 55 years, with a range of roughly 23 to 85. Patients were allowed to have had prior anti-PD-1, anti-PD-L1 or anti-CTLA-4 therapy, and approximately 43% of the dose-escalation patients had previously received checkpoint inhibitors. Partial responses were achieved by three dose-escalation patients, of whom one had hepatocellular carcinoma and two had cutaneous melanoma. Peripheral TCRbeta sequencing aimed to test whether ivuxolimab altered TCR sequence diversity and caused clonal T-cell expansion. The monotherapy dose-escalation portion (N ≈ 50 patients) of the phase I ivuxolimab trial is reported in the paper.

Study-wide findings and limitations: On average, CD8+ T cells showed more expanded clones than CD4+ T cells after ivuxolimab. The antigen specificity of the clonally expanded peripheral T cells was not determined. Low levels of normalized T-cell clonal expansion were also seen in some patients who did not respond. In the 0.1-3.0 mg/kg groups, partial responders were among the patients with the lowest normalized peripheral clonal expansion, particularly in CD8+ T cells. Clonal expansion of both CD4+ and CD8+ blood T cells was observed from baseline to week 6 at doses 0.1 to 3.0 mg/kg.

Genomic DNA was isolated from the sorted cells so that the TCRbeta CDR3 region could be sequenced. TCRbeta CDR3 regions were sequenced using the immunoSEQ Assay. The immuneACCESS repertoire file appears here via TCRdb, limited to in-frame rearrangements. These files lack a portion of the clones; in checked studies, under half of the deficit traces to unresolved V genes, and the cause of the others is not known. The sample table lists about 19,000 clones, around 79% of them with a count of one. The ten biggest clones cover about 33% of the sample. The trial excluded patients who had a history of autoimmune disease or who were on systemic immunosuppression. In every dose cohort, peripheral blood was drawn for TCR sequencing at baseline, cycle 4 day 1, and cycle 7 day 1. Samples came from an open-label, multicenter, first-in-human phase I dose-escalation trial of ivuxolimab. Adults with locally advanced or metastatic melanoma, renal cell carcinoma, hepatocellular carcinoma or head and neck squamous cell carcinoma were enrolled in the trial. Before TCR sequencing, CD4+ T cells and CD8+ T cells were sorted from peripheral blood as separate populations.

Sequencing used CD4+ or CD8+ T cells sorted from blood, obtained in a trial of the OX40 agonist ivuxolimab. This clonotype was sampled from an adult with an advanced solid tumor such as melanoma, head and neck, liver or kidney cancer. The chain couples TRBV5-1 to TRBJ2-2; no D segment can be confidently identified. Read as DNA, the sequence is TGCGCCAGCAGCTTGGACCCTGGGCAGGTGAACACCGGGGAGCTGTTTTTT. Its protein reads: CASSLDPGQVNTGELFF.